This TCR beta chain was recovered during a study of spatial heterogeneity in lung cancer. Looking at the study overall: Alpha-chain sequences were consistently detected less often than beta-chain sequences.

Time point specified: sample taken at primary tumor resection. Whole RNA, which was extracted from tumor, nontumor lung tissue or frozen PBMC, was sequenced without any cell sorting. The cohort: some 73 early-stage, untreated non-small cell lung cancer patients. The CDR3 covers 14 residues. The V gene's germline CDR1 is DFQATT and CDR2 SNEGSKA (reference sequence). With 5 bases removed from V and 7 bases from J, the gap between germline ends came to 17 bases. In its sample, this clonotype ranks as medium-sized. Within a library made for alpha chains, this beta chain is off target, and its count is uninformative. Every cDNA TCR molecule received its own unique molecular identifier. In TCRdb, the 5' RACE reads were re-called with MiXCR into one record per CDR3 protein. The sample contains 12,000 or so distinct CDR3 sequences, about 6% of which appear only once.

The genes are TRBV20-1 and TRBJ1-4; the D gene is possibly TRBD1 (6 bases). This receptor was identified in a male donor with early-stage non-small cell lung cancer. The sample in question was normal lung tissue next to the tumor, obtained at surgery. The CDR3 DNA is TGCAGTGCTGGGGGCGGAGGGGCGGGTGAAAAACTGTTTTTT. It codes for CSAGGGGAGEKLFF.